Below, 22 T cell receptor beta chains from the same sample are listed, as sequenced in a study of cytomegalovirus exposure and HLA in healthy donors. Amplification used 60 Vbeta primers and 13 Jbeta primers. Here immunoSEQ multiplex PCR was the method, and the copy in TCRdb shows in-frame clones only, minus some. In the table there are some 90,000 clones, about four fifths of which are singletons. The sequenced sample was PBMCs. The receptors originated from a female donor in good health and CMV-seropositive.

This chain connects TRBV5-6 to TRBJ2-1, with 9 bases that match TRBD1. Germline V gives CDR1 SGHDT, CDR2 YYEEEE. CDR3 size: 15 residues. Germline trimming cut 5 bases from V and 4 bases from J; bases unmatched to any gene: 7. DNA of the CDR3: TGTGCCAGCAGTATCGGGACAGGGTTGTACAATGAGCAGTTCTTC. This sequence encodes CASSIGTGLYNEQFF.

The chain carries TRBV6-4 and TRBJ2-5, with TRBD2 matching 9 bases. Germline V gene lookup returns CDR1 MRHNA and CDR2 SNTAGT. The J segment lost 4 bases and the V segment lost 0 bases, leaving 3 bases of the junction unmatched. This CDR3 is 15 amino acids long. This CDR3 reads CASSDSAGGRETQYF. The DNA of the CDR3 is TGTGCCAGCAGTGACTCTGCGGGGGGGCGAGAGACCCAGTACTTC.

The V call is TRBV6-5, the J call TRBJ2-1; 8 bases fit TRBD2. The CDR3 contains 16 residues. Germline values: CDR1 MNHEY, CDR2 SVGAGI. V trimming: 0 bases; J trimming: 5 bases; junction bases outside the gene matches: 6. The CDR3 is CASSYSTGTRDNEQFF. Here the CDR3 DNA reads TGTGCCAGCAGTTACTCGACTGGGACTAGGGACAATGAGCAGTTCTTC.

The chain's CDR3 is CASSHGQVYEQYF. The CDR3 DNA follows: TGTGCCAGCTCACATGGACAGGTCTACGAGCAGTACTTC. The chain joins TRBV18 to TRBJ2-7, with 7 positions matching TRBD1. The junction had 3 bases not matched to a gene; V was cut back by 4 bases and J by 3 bases. The CDR3 extends over 13 amino acids. CDR1 and CDR2 (germline): KGHSH, LQKENI.

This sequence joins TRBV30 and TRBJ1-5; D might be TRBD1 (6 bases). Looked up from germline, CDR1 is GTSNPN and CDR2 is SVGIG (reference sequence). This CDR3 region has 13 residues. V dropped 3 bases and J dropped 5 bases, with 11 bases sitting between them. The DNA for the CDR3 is TGTGCCTGGAGCTTACAGGGCTATCAGCCCCAGCATTTT. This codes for CAWSLQGYQPQHF.

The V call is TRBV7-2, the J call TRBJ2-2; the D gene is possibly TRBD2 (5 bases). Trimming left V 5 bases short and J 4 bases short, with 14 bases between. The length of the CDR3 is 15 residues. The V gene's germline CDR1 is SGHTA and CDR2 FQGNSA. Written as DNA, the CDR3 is TGTGCCAGCAGCCCACAAGGACTGGGCACCGGGGAGCTGTTTTTT. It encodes CASSPQGLGTGELFF.

The CDR3 sequence: CASSQAVGIKETQYF. The CDR3 DNA is TGTGCCAGCAGCCAAGCCGTGGGCATCAAGGAGACCCAGTACTTC. The chain links TRBV14 to TRBJ2-5, with D unresolved. Trimming took off 1 base at V and 5 bases at J, with 14 bases between the two ends. The CDR3 runs to 15 residues. Germline V gene data show CDR1 as SGHDN and CDR2 as FVKESK.

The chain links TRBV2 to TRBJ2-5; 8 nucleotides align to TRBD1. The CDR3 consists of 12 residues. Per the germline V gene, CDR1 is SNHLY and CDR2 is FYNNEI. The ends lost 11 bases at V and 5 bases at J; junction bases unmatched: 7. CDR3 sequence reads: CAGEDRDETQYF. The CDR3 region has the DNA TGTGCCGGGGAGGACAGGGATGAGACCCAGTACTTC.

The CDR3 reads CAISEPSRDRASYEQYF. CDR3 in DNA: TGTGCCATCAGTGAGCCAAGCCGGGACAGGGCTTCCTACGAGCAGTACTTC. V gene TRBV10-3 combines with J gene TRBJ2-7, with 9 positions matching TRBD1. The CDR3 loop spans 17 amino acids. The V segment lost 2 bases and the J segment 1 base; nucleotides outside the gene matches: 9. Per germline, CDR1 ENHRY and CDR2 SYGVKD.

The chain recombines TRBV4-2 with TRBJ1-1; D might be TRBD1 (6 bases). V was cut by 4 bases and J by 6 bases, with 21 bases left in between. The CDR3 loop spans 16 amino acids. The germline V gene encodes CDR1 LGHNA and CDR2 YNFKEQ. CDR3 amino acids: CASSPGGGGGYSEAFF. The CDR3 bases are TGTGCCAGCAGCCCCGGGGGAGGGGGGGGTTACTCTGAAGCTTTCTTT.

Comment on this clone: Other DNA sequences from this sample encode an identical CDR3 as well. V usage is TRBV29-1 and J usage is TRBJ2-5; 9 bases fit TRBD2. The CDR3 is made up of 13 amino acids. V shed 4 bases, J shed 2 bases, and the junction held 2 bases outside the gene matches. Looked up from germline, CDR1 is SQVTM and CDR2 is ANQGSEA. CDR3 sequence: CSVGLAVQETQYF. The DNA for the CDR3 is TGCAGCGTTGGACTAGCGGTGCAAGAGACCCAGTACTTC.

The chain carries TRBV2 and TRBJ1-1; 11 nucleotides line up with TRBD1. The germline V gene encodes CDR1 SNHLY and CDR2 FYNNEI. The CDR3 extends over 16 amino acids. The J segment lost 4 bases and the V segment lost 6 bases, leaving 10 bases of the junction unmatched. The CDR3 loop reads CASRPTPGTGGTEAFF. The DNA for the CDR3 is TGTGCCAGCAGACCCACTCCCGGGACAGGGGGCACTGAAGCTTTCTTT. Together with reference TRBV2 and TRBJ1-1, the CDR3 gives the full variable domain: EPEVTQTPSHQVTQMGQEVILRCVPISNHLYFYWYRQILGQKVEFLVSFYNNEISEKSEIFDDQFSVERPDGSNFTLKIRSTKLEDSAMYFCASRPTPGTGGTEAFFGQGTRLTVV.

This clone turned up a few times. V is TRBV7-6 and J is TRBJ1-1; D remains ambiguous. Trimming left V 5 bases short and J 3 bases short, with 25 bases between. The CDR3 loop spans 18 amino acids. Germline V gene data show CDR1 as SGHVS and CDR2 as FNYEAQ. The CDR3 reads CASSINYPGRGGHTEAFF. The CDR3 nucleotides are TGTGCCAGCAGCATTAACTACCCCGGGAGAGGAGGGCACACTGAAGCTTTCTTT. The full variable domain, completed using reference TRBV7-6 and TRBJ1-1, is GAGVSQSPRYKVTKRGQDVALRCDPISGHVSLYWYRQALGQGPEFLTYFNYEAQQDKSGLPNDRFSAERPEGSISTLTIQRTEQRDSAMYRCASSINYPGRGGHTEAFFGQGTRLTVV.

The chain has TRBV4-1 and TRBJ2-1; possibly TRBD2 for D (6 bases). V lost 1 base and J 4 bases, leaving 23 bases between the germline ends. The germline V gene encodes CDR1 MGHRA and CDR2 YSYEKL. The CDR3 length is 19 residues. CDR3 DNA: TGCGCCAGCAGCCAAGGCACCTTGGAGGGGATGGGACGGTACAATGAGCAGTTCTTC. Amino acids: CASSQGTLEGMGRYNEQFF.

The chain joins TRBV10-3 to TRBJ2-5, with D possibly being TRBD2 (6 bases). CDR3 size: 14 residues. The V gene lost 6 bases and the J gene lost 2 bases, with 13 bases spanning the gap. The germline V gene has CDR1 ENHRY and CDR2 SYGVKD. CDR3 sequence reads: CAIRGTSRQETQYF. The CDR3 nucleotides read TGTGCCATCAGGGGTACTAGCAGACAAGAGACCCAGTACTTC.

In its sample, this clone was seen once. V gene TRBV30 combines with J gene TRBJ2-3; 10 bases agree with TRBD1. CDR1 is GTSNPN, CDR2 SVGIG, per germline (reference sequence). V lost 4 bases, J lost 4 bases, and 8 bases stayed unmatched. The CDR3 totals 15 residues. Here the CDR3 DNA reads TGTGCCTGGAACAGGTGGACAGGGGGAGCAGATACGCAGTATTTT. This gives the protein CAWNRWTGGADTQYF. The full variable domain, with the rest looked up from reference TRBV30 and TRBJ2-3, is SQTIHQWPATLVQPVGSPLSLECTVEGTSNPNLYWYRQAAGRGLQLLFYSVGIGQISSEVPQNLSASRPQDRQFILSSKKLLLSDSGFYLCAWNRWTGGADTQYFGPGTRLTVL.

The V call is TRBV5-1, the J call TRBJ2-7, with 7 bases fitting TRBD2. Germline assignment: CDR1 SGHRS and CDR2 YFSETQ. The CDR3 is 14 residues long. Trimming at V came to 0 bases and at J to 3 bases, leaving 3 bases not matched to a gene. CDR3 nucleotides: TGCGCCAGCAGCTTGGGTCCTAGCGGCTACGAGCAGTACTTC. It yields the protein CASSLGPSGYEQYF. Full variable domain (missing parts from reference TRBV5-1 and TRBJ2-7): KAGVTQTPRYLIKTRGQQVTLSCSPISGHRSVSWYQQTPGQGLQFLFEYFSETQRNKGNFPGRFSGRQFSNSRSEMNVSTLELGDSALYLCASSLGPSGYEQYFGPGTRLTVT.

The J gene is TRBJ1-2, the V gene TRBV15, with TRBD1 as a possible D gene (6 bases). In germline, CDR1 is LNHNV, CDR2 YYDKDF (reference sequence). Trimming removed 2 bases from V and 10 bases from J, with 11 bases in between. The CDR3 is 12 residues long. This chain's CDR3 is CATSRNQGHYTF. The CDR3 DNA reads TGTGCCACCAGCAGAAATCAGGGGCACTACACCTTC.

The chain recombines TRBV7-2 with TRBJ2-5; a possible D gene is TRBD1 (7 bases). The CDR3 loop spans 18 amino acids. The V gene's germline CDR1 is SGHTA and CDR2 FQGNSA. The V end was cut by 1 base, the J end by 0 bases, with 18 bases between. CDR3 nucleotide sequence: TGTGCCAGCAGCTTAGTAGGTTCGACAGGGAGGTACCAAGAGACCCAGTACTTC. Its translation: CASSLVGSTGRYQETQYF.

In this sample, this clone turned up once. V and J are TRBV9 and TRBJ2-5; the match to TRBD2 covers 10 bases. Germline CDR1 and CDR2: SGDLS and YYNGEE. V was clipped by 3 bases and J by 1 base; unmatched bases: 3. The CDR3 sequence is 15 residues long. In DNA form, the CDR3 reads TGTGCCAGCAGCGCGATAGCGGGGGGCCAAGAGACCCAGTACTTC. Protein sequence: CASSAIAGGQETQYF.

The DNA of the CDR3 is TGTGCCAGCAGCCCCCGGGGTAGCGGGAGGACCGGGGAGACCCAGTACTTC. Its translation: CASSPRGSGRTGETQYF. The V call is TRBV7-2, the J call TRBJ2-5, with 10 bases aligning to TRBD2. This CDR3 region has 17 residues. Germline V gene data show CDR1 as SGHTA and CDR2 as FQGNSA. Trimming at V came to 5 bases and at J to 5 bases, leaving 14 bases not matched to a gene.

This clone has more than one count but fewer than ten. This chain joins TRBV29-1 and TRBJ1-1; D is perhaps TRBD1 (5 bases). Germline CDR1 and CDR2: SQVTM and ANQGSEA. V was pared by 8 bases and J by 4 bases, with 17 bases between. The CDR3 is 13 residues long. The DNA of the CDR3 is TGCAGCTTGCTGGTGGGGGGAGGCACTGAAGCTTTCTTT. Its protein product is CSLLVGGGTEAFF.